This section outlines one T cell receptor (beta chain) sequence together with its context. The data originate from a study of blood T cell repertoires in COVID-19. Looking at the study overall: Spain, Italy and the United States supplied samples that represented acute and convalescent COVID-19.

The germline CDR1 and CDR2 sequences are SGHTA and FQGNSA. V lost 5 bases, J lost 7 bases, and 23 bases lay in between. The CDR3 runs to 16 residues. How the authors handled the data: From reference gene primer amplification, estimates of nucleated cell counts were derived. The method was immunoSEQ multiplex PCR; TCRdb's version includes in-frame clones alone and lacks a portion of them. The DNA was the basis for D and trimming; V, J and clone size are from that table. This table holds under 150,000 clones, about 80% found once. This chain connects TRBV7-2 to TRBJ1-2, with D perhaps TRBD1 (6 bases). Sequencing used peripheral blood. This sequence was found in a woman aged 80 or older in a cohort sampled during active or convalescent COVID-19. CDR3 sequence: CASSTPQLTGAFGYTF. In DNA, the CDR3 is TGTGCCAGCAGCACCCCCCAGTTGACAGGCGCATTTGGCTACACCTTC.